This is a list of T cell receptor beta chains from one sample in a study of cytomegalovirus exposure and HLA in healthy donors. Assay: immunoSEQ multiplex PCR; the TCRdb copy retains only in-frame clones and omits some. The top ten hold approximately 1.2% of the sample, which has roughly 330,000 clones, around 90% seen once. Source material: PBMCs. The receptor source for this set is a woman aged 25 to 45 in good health and CMV-seropositive. Both conserved end residues are part of each CDR3. The D gene is left open where the match is weak. Clone size is not always given. Where it is, it says once, few, many or a class for expanded clones.

V gene	J gene	D gene	clone size	CDR3 protein	CDR3 DNA
TRBV27	TRBJ2-2	TRBD2	-	CASSRTSGGATRELFF	TGTGCCAGCAGTCGGACTAGCGGGGGGGCAACACGGGAGCTGTTTTTT
TRBV28	TRBJ2-7	-	-	CASSLRVWGRSSYEQYF	TGTGCCAGCAGCCTGCGGGTTTGGGGTAGAAGCTCCTACGAGCAGTACTTC
TRBV9	TRBJ1-2	-	few	CASSAEFLYGYTF	TGTGCCAGCAGCGCGGAGTTTCTCTATGGCTACACCTTC
TRBV7-2	TRBJ2-7	-	-	CASSLSVDEQYF	TGTGCCAGCAGCTTATCGGTGGACGAGCAGTACTTC
TRBV29-1	TRBJ2-7	-	-	CSVRLDGGPYEQYF	TGCAGCGTGCGGCTGGACGGTGGCCCCTACGAGCAGTACTTC
TRBV6-5	TRBJ2-7	-	-	CASRHPARGYEQYF	TGTGCCAGCAGGCACCCAGCCCGAGGCTACGAGCAGTACTTC
TRBV11-3	TRBJ1-4	TRBD1	-	CASSRMDRVSEKLFF	TGTGCCAGCAGCCGAATGGACAGGGTGAGTGAAAAACTGTTTTTT
TRBV9	TRBJ2-3	-	-	CASSPPGTDTQYF	TGTGCCAGCAGCCCACCGGGCACAGATACGCAGTATTTT
TRBV5-1	TRBJ2-3	TRBD2	-	CASSLGLAGGRVSPDTQYF	TGCGCCAGCAGCTTGGGGCTAGCGGGAGGGCGAGTGTCCCCAGATACGCAGTATTTT
TRBV6-4	TRBJ2-6	-	many	CASSPDPGANVLTF	TGTGCCAGCAGTCCCGACCCTGGGGCCAACGTCCTGACTTTC
TRBV27	TRBJ2-1	TRBD2	-	CASSFSSGVYNEQFF	TGTGCCAGCAGTTTCTCTAGCGGGGTCTACAATGAGCAGTTCTTC
TRBV7-2	TRBJ1-1	-	-	CASSLEQGVGTEAFF	TGTGCCAGCAGCTTGGAACAGGGCGTAGGCACTGAAGCTTTCTTT
TRBV28	TRBJ1-5	-	-	CASMDNQPQHF	TGTGCCAGCATGGATAACCAGCCCCAGCATTTT
TRBV7-3	TRBJ2-7	-	-	CASSPSGGEQYF	TGTGCCAGCAGCCCTTCCGGGGGCGAGCAGTACTTC
TRBV28	TRBJ1-1	-	-	CASSSPGTWGHVPEAFF	TGTGCCAGCAGTTCGCCCGGAACTTGGGGGCACGTACCTGAAGCTTTCTTT
TRBV5-6	TRBJ2-7	TRBD1	-	CASSSGQGYEQYF	TGTGCCAGCAGCTCCGGACAGGGCTACGAGCAGTACTTC
TRBV27	TRBJ1-5	-	-	CASSYGGNQPQHF	TGTGCCAGCAGTTACGGGGGAAATCAGCCCCAGCATTTT
TRBV7-6	TRBJ2-3	TRBD2	-	CASSLSSGVRTDTQYF	TGTGCCAGCAGCTTGTCTAGCGGGGTGAGGACAGATACGCAGTATTTT
TRBV9	TRBJ2-7	-	-	CASSVVPGLNEQYF	TGTGCCAGCAGCGTAGTGCCGGGCTTGAACGAGCAGTACTTC
TRBV2	TRBJ1-5	TRBD1	few	CASNGQGTQPQHF	TGTGCCAGCAATGGACAGGGGACTCAGCCCCAGCATTTT
TRBV27	TRBJ2-3	-	-	CASSLWGGPYTDTQYF	TGTGCCAGCAGTTTATGGGGGGGGCCGTACACAGATACGCAGTATTTT
TRBV9	TRBJ2-1	-	-	CASSVGGNNEQFF	TGTGCCAGCAGCGTAGGAGGGAACAATGAGCAGTTCTTC
TRBV19	TRBJ1-2	TRBD1	-	CASSPGLDRAGYTF	TGTGCCAGTAGTCCTGGATTGGACAGGGCCGGCTACACCTTC
TRBV7-2	TRBJ1-2	-	-	CASSSLQGGGYTF	TGTGCCAGCAGCTCTCTTCAGGGAGGTGGCTACACCTTC
TRBV9	TRBJ1-2	TRBD1	-	CASSVEGQGFGVDYGYTF	TGTGCCAGCAGCGTAGAGGGACAGGGTTTCGGTGTGGACTATGGCTACACCTTC
TRBV7-9	TRBJ2-1	-	-	CASSFGVLAGEQFF	TGTGCCAGCAGCTTTGGAGTACTAGCCGGTGAGCAGTTCTTC
TRBV6-5	TRBJ1-1	-	-	CASSYGLGNTEAFF	TGTGCCAGCAGTTATGGGCTTGGGAACACTGAAGCTTTCTTT
TRBV9	TRBJ2-7	TRBD1	-	CASSGEQGASTF	TGTGCCAGCAGCGGAGAACAGGGGGCGAGCACCTTC
TRBV6-4	TRBJ1-1	-	-	CASSAVEGAGQAFF	TGTGCCAGCAGTGCCGTGGAGGGTGCGGGGCAGGCTTTCTTT
TRBV30	TRBJ1-2	-	-	CAWMEGYGYTF	TGTGCCTGGATGGAGGGTTACGGCTACACCTTC
TRBV27	TRBJ1-1	-	-	CASSRNAGGGTEAFF	TGTGCCAGCAGCCGAAACGCAGGCGGGGGCACTGAAGCTTTCTTT
TRBV28	TRBJ1-2	-	-	CASSLSGYGGYTF	TGTGCCAGCAGTTTATCCGGGTATGGCGGCTACACCTTC
TRBV29-1	TRBJ1-6	TRBD1	-	CSVSAGQGSYNSPLHF	TGCAGCGTTTCCGCAGGACAGGGGAGTTATAATTCACCCCTCCACTTT
TRBV28	TRBJ2-7	-	-	CASSPWSHEQYF	TGTGCCAGCAGTCCCTGGTCTCACGAGCAGTACTTC
TRBV28	TRBJ1-4	-	once	CASSLGGGREKLFF	TGTGCCAGCAGCCTGGGCGGGGGTCGAGAAAAACTGTTTTTT
TRBV14	TRBJ1-1	-	-	CASSQLGGNTEAFF	TGTGCCAGCAGCCAACTAGGTGGGAACACTGAAGCTTTCTTT
TRBV30	TRBJ2-5	-	once	CACGIIGAPGETQYF	TGTGCCTGCGGAATTATAGGGGCCCCGGGGGAGACCCAGTACTTC
TRBV7-2	TRBJ2-1	TRBD2	-	CASSYRGGTSAGNEQFF	TGTGCCAGCAGCTATAGGGGTGGGACTAGCGCAGGGAATGAGCAGTTCTTC
TRBV4-3	TRBJ2-7	-	-	CASSQDRAGSEQYF	TGCGCCAGCAGCCAAGATCGGGCGGGGTCCGAGCAGTACTTC
TRBV9	TRBJ2-4	-	-	CASSDDSNIQYF	TGTGCCAGCAGCGACGACTCAAACATTCAGTACTTC
TRBV5-4	TRBJ2-2	-	-	CASSWEAGELFF	TGTGCCAGCAGCTGGGAGGCCGGGGAGCTGTTTTTT
TRBV27	TRBJ2-7	TRBD1	-	CASRDRVRTYEQYF	TGTGCCAGCAGGGACAGGGTACGCACCTACGAGCAGTACTTC
TRBV7-2	TRBJ2-5	-	-	CASSLEGAETQYF	TGTGCCAGCAGCTTAGAGGGCGCGGAGACCCAGTACTTC
TRBV5-1	TRBJ1-1	-	-	CASSLVAGKNTEAFF	TGCGCCAGCAGCTTGGTAGCAGGGAAGAACACTGAAGCTTTCTTT
TRBV5-6	TRBJ1-3	-	-	CASSSQGVNTIYF	TGTGCCAGCAGCTCCCAGGGAGTAAACACCATATATTTT
TRBV6-5	TRBJ1-4	-	-	CASSRSGPKEKLFF	TGTGCCAGCAGCCGGTCAGGCCCTAAAGAAAAACTGTTTTTT
TRBV28	TRBJ1-4	-	-	CASSLGSEKLFF	TGTGCCAGCAGTTTAGGGAGTGAAAAACTGTTTTTT
TRBV28	TRBJ1-2	-	few	CASTSTRGYTF	TGTGCCAGCACTTCGACCCGGGGCTACACCTTC
TRBV5-6	TRBJ2-1	-	-	CASSFYGLWSEQFF	TGTGCCAGCAGCTTTTATGGTCTATGGTCGGAGCAGTTCTTC
TRBV28	TRBJ2-1	-	-	CASQERNPYNEQFF	TGTGCCAGTCAAGAGCGGAACCCTTACAATGAGCAGTTCTTC
TRBV11-2	TRBJ2-7	TRBD1	-	CASSLDGQGAYEQYF	TGTGCCAGCAGCTTAGACGGACAGGGGGCCTACGAGCAGTACTTC
TRBV28	TRBJ1-2	-	-	CASSLGGNYGYTF	TGTGCCAGCAGTTTGGGCGGTAACTATGGCTACACCTTC
TRBV11-2	TRBJ2-7	-	-	CASSLSPTIHEQYF	TGTGCCAGCAGCTTATCCCCGACCATCCACGAGCAGTACTTC